The subject of this entry is one TCR beta chain. Its antigen is unknown. The data are from a study of shared clonotypes between healthy human individuals. Broader study findings: Generation probabilities of non-shared clonotypes were lower (relative to those shared by all four donors).

The V segment lost 4 bases and the J segment 5 bases; nucleotides outside the gene matches: 7. There are 15 residues in the CDR3. CDR1 is SGDLS and CDR2 is YYNGEE in the germline V gene. In the authors' methods: Sequence data from immunoSEQ were junction-only and lacked quality scores; consequently, filtering differed. TCRdb keeps only in-frame clones here, not all; method: immunoSEQ multiplex PCR. The DNA gave D and trimming, while V, J and clone size come from that table. This table holds more than 550,000 clones, 90% found once. The source is a man between 18 and 29 years old in good health. Some clones in this sample may be carry-over from other donors' samples. The V gene is TRBV9, the J gene TRBJ2-1; 9 bases are shared with TRBD2. Sequencing input: memory CD8+ T cells from PBMCs. The subset: CD45RO+ cells pooled with CCR7-negative TemRA cells. The DNA of the CDR3 is TGTGCCAGCAGCCCTTGGGCTAGCGGGGACAATGAGCAGTTCTTC. Its translation is CASSPWASGDNEQFF.